This T cell receptor (beta chain) stems from a study of blood T cell repertoires in COVID-19. In the study overall: Samples representing acute and convalescent COVID-19 were sourced from the United States, Italy and Spain. PBMCs, B-cell-depleted T cells, or T cells were the source of the cDNA or gDNA that made up the material.

Per the authors' pipeline: Researchers report that nucleated cell counts were estimated from reference gene primer amplification. Only in-frame clones appear in the TCRdb table, and some are missing; sequencing was by immunoSEQ multiplex PCR. From that table come the V and J calls and clone size; the DNA was used to work out D and trimming. The table shows 55,000 or so clones, with approximately 90% occurring only once. Followed over time, Seattle patients had been enrolled while infection was active. V was clipped by 0 bases and J by 5 bases; unmatched bases: 10. Germline CDR1 SGHRS, CDR2 YFSETQ. The CDR3 contains 16 residues.

This chain connects TRBV5-1 to TRBJ1-1, with 7 bases that match TRBD1. The sample was peripheral blood. The clonotype originates from a middle-aged man with COVID-19, enrolled during active disease. CDR3 sequence reads: CASSLAGQEGQTEAFF. The CDR3 DNA sequence: TGCGCCAGCAGCTTGGCTGGACAGGAAGGTCAGACTGAAGCTTTCTTT.